This passage covers 16 T cell receptor beta chains from one sample sequenced in a study of T cell repertoires in cytomegalovirus infection. TCRdb reprocessed the reads with MiXCR, giving one entry per CDR3 protein. The sample includes tens of thousands of distinct CDR3 sequences, over 3.5% of them seen just once. The sample taken for sequencing was PBMCs. The receptors were gathered from a human donor in good health (CMV status not recorded). Some clones in this sample may be carry-over from other donors' samples.

This clonotype was detected many times. J is TRBJ1-1 and V is TRBV7-2; 7 nucleotides line up with TRBD1. The CDR3 has 13 residues. V gave up 5 bases and J gave up 3 bases; unmatched junction bases: 3. Germline-derived CDR1 and CDR2 are SGHTA and FQGNSA. In nucleotides, the CDR3 is TGTGCCAGCAGCGGACAGGTGGACACTGAAGCTTTCTTT. Protein: CASSGQVDTEAFF.

This clonotype was detected ten times or more. The chain uses TRBV11-2 and TRBJ1-2, with 9 bases identical to TRBD1. The CDR3 totals 16 residues. Germline CDR1 is SGHAT and CDR2 is FQNNGV. Trimming took 5 bases from V and 8 from J; bases not matched to a gene: 15. CDR3 DNA sequence: TGTGCCAGCAGCAGCCAGACAGGGGGTATCGTAGGGGGCTACACCTTC. The encoded protein is CASSSQTGGIVGGYTF.

This clonotype was detected ten times or more. The chain carries TRBV6-2 or TRBV6-3 and TRBJ2-1, with D perhaps matching TRBD1 (6 bases). This CDR3 comprises 17 residues. The V end was cut by 10 bases, the J end by 6 bases, with 28 bases between. Per germline, CDR1 MNHEY and CDR2 SVGEGT. The CDR3 DNA follows: TGTGCCACCTTTCGTTCCCCGACAGGTCGATTGGGCAATGAGCAGTTCTTC. It yields the protein CATFRSPTGRLGNEQFF.

This clonotype was counted at least ten times. The rearrangement joins TRBV7-2 to TRBJ1-4; D might be TRBD1 (6 bases). Germline CDR1 is SGHTA and CDR2 is FQGNSA. V dropped 3 bases and J dropped 4 bases, with 12 bases sitting between them. This CDR3 is built from 15 residues. The DNA of the CDR3 is TGTGCCAGCAGCTTCGGAGGGGGTGGTAATGAAAAACTGTTTTTT. Residues: CASSFGGGGNEKLFF.

The chain has TRBV28 and TRBJ2-2; the D is unclear. The CDR3 has 14 residues. Germline V gene data show CDR1 as MDHEN and CDR2 as SYDVKM. V dropped 6 bases and J dropped 1 base, with 9 bases sitting between them. This CDR3 is CASRDPRNTGELFF. The DNA of the CDR3 is TGTGCCAGCAGGGACCCCCGGAACACCGGGGAGCTGTTTTTT.

In this sample, this clonotype turned up many times. This sequence joins TRBV7-2 and TRBJ2-3; D is possibly TRBD2 (6 bases). The germline V gene has CDR1 SGHTA and CDR2 FQGNSA. The CDR3 extends over 15 amino acids. Trimming removed 2 bases from V and 1 base from J, with 10 bases in between. For the CDR3, the DNA is TGTGCCAGCAGCTTACTCGGGGGTGGCACAGATACGCAGTATTTT. It yields the protein CASSLLGGGTDTQYF.

Ten or more counts support this clonotype. The rearrangement uses TRBV7-4 and TRBJ2-1, with 10 bases identical to TRBD2. V lost 5 bases, J lost 4 bases, and 8 bases stayed unmatched. The CDR3 runs to 16 residues. Looked up from germline, CDR1 is SGHVT and CDR2 is SQSDAQ. As DNA, the CDR3 is TGTGCCAGCAGCGGCGATAGCGGGGGGTCTTACAATGAGCAGTTCTTC. Its translation: CASSGDSGGSYNEQFF.

This clonotype appeared many times. The CDR3, as DNA: TGCAGCGTTGAAGGGCACGGAGAAGATACGCAGTATTTT. As protein: CSVEGHGEDTQYF. This chain joins TRBV29-1 and TRBJ2-3, with unresolved D. Looked up from germline, CDR1 is SQVTM and CDR2 is ANQGSEA. The CDR3 runs 13 residues. V was pared by 1 base and J by 5 bases, with 10 bases between.

This clonotype was detected ten times or more. The genes are TRBV7-2 and TRBJ2-1; D is possibly TRBD1 or TRBD2 (5 bases each). The CDR3 is 16 amino acids. Trimming pared 6 bases from V and 1 base from J, leaving 16 bases between. Germline CDR1 SGHTA, CDR2 FQGNSA. CDR3 region: CASRSTGTSSYNEQFF. DNA of the CDR3: TGTGCCAGCAGATCAACCGGGACCTCATCCTACAATGAGCAGTTCTTC.

This clonotype showed up many times. This chain links TRBV11-3 with TRBJ2-1; unclear D gene. The ends were cut back, 5 bases at V and 8 bases at J, with 16 bases in the middle. The CDR3 covers 14 residues. CDR1 and CDR2 (germline): SGHNT, YENEEA. CDR3 amino acids: CASSPSPAEDEQFF. The CDR3 DNA follows: TGTGCCAGCAGCCCATCCCCGGCTGAGGATGAGCAGTTCTTC. Combining the CDR3 with reference TRBV11-3 and TRBJ2-1 gives the whole variable domain EAGVVQSPRYKIIEKKQPVAFWCNPISGHNTLYWYLQNLGQGPELLIRYENEEAVDDSQLPKDRFSAERLKGVDSTLKIQPAELGDSAVYLCASSPSPAEDEQFFGPGTRLTVL.

This clonotype came up many times. V usage is TRBV3-1 and J usage is TRBJ2-1, with D unresolved. Per the germline V gene, CDR1 is LGHDT and CDR2 is YNNKEL (reference sequence). V lost 1 base and J 12 bases, leaving 7 bases between the germline ends. The CDR3 spans 11 residues. CDR3 in amino acids: CASSQATRQFF. The CDR3 DNA sequence: TGTGCCAGCAGCCAAGCTACCCGGCAGTTCTTC.

There are many counts of this clonotype. The chain links TRBV28 to TRBJ2-1; D remains unclear. This CDR3 spans 14 amino acids. CDR1 is MDHEN, CDR2 SYDVKM, per germline. Trimming stripped 8 bases from V and 6 bases from J, with 17 bases between. Here the CDR3 DNA reads TGTGCCAGCGCTCGGCTGGTTGGACCCAATGAGCAGTTCTTC. Protein product: CASARLVGPNEQFF.

The V gene is TRBV7-2, the J gene TRBJ2-7, with a weak D call TRBD2 (6 bases). Germline lookup yields CDR1 SGHTA and CDR2 FQGNSA. The CDR3 consists of 14 residues. V dropped 2 bases and J dropped 1 base, with 9 bases sitting between them. The CDR3 DNA reads TGTGCCAGCAGCTTACGGAGGGCATCCTACGAGCAGTACGTC. This translates into CASSLRRASYEQYV.

This clonotype has ten or more counts. This chain links TRBV7-8 with TRBJ1-6, with a weak D call TRBD1 (5 bases). The V gene's germline CDR1 is SGHVS and CDR2 FQNEAQ. This CDR3 has 16 amino acids. Trimming took off 1 base at V and 11 bases at J, with 18 bases between the two ends. The chain's CDR3 is CASSLDVAGHRTPLHF. The CDR3 region has the DNA TGTGCCAGCAGCTTAGATGTGGCAGGGCATAGGACACCCCTCCACTTT.

Ten or more counts support this clonotype. This chain links TRBV7-6 with TRBJ1-6; D may be TRBD1 (5 bases). V lost 5 bases and J lost 0, with 11 bases in between. Germline V gene sequence: CDR1 SGHVS, CDR2 FNYEAQ. CDR3 length equals 16 residues. This CDR3 is CASSRVGGSYNSPLHF. DNA for the CDR3: TGTGCCAGCAGCCGGGTGGGGGGCTCCTATAATTCACCCCTCCACTTT.

This clonotype was detected many times. The chain carries TRBV20-1 and TRBJ2-3; TRBD1 aligns across 12 bases. V lost 3 bases and J lost 1; bases outside the gene matches: 5. In germline, CDR1 is DFQATT, CDR2 SNEGSKA (reference sequence). This CDR3 is built from 16 residues. Here the CDR3 DNA reads TGCAGTGCTAGGGTCGGGACAGGGGGCGGCACAGATACGCAGTATTTT. This gives the protein CSARVGTGGGTDTQYF.